A single sample gave rise to the 8 T cell receptor beta chains below, sequenced in a study of shared clonotypes between healthy human individuals. Measured with immunoSEQ multiplex PCR; TCRdb has only the in-frame clones, and not every one. The sample contains over 850,000 clones, approximately 80% of which appear only once. The sequencing sample was made of memory CD4+ T cells from PBMCs. The subset here: CD45RA-negative fraction. The receptors come from a man younger than 30 in good health. Some clones in this sample may be carry-over from other donors' samples.

This sequence joins TRBV5-6 and TRBJ1-2; D unresolved. The CDR3 spans 13 residues. The germline V and J ends were trimmed by 4 bases and 1 base, with 8 bases remaining between them. CDR1 and CDR2 from the germline V gene are SGHDT and YYEEEE. Here the CDR3 reads CASSELGNYGYTF. DNA of the CDR3: TGTGCCAGCAGCGAACTGGGTAACTATGGCTACACCTTC.

This clone occurred once. The rearrangement joins TRBV6-6 to TRBJ1-5; 9 bases fit TRBD1. This CDR3 is 15 amino acids long. J gave up 4 bases and V 6 bases, and 7 bases lay outside the gene matches. The germline gives CDR1 MNHNY, CDR2 SVGAGI (reference sequence). The CDR3 DNA sequence: TGTGCCAGCAGCCCCCCCGGGACAGGGAATCAGCCCCAGCATTTT. This codes for CASSPPGTGNQPQHF.

For this clone: The same CDR3 can be traced to other DNA sequences in this sample. The V and J genes are TRBV2 and TRBJ2-5; D is unclear. The germline V gene has CDR1 SNHLY and CDR2 FYNNEI. CDR3 length equals 14 residues. V was trimmed by 0 bases and J by 0 bases, leaving 5 bases between them. CDR3 amino acids: CASSEASYQETQYF. CDR3 in DNA: TGTGCCAGCAGTGAAGCCAGCTACCAAGAGACCCAGTACTTC.

This chain links TRBV27 with TRBJ2-2, with 9 nucleotides matching TRBD2. This CDR3 comprises 16 residues. Germline V gene lookup returns CDR1 MNHEY and CDR2 SMNVEV (reference sequence). With 0 bases clipped from V and 3 bases from J, the junction kept 2 bases outside the gene matches. The CDR3 DNA sequence: TGTGCCAGCAGTTTATCGGGACTAGCCTACACCGGGGAGCTGTTTTTT. Protein product: CASSLSGLAYTGELFF.

V and J are TRBV28 and TRBJ2-1, with D perhaps being TRBD1 or TRBD2 (5 bases each). The V gene lost 5 bases and the J gene lost 10 bases, with 15 bases spanning the gap. The CDR3 extends over 13 amino acids. CDR1 and CDR2 from the germline V gene are MDHEN and SYDVKM. The CDR3 loop is CASSRVGPTEQFF. The CDR3 region has the DNA TGTGCCAGCAGTAGGGTGGGACCGACCGAGCAGTTCTTC.

This chain connects TRBV9 to TRBJ1-1, with D perhaps TRBD1 (5 bases). Germline V lookup: CDR1 SGDLS, CDR2 YYNGEE. Trimming stripped 4 bases from V and 7 bases from J, with 20 bases between. The CDR3 extends over 15 amino acids. The CDR3 coding sequence is TGTGCCAGCAGCTCTAACCCGGGACTAGGGATTGAAGCTTTCTTT. It encodes CASSSNPGLGIEAFF.

V and J are TRBV5-6 and TRBJ1-4; D perhaps matches TRBD1 (5 bases). Deletions cut 4 bases from V and 6 bases from J, with 19 bases between. CDR3 length equals 16 residues. Germline-derived CDR1 and CDR2 are SGHDT and YYEEEE. The CDR3 reads CASSPAAGGGYEKLFF. CDR3 nucleotides: TGTGCCAGCAGCCCCGCCGCGGGGGGAGGATATGAAAAACTGTTTTTT.

This sequence joins TRBV5-1 and TRBJ2-1; 14 bases match TRBD2. The V and J ends lost 4 bases and 7 bases, in that order; junction bases with no gene match: 7. This CDR3 has 16 residues. Germline V gene sequence: CDR1 SGHRS, CDR2 YFSETQ. The CDR3 reads CASSPGLAGDGNEQFF. CDR3 nucleotides: TGCGCCAGCAGCCCGGGACTAGCGGGAGATGGGAATGAGCAGTTCTTC.